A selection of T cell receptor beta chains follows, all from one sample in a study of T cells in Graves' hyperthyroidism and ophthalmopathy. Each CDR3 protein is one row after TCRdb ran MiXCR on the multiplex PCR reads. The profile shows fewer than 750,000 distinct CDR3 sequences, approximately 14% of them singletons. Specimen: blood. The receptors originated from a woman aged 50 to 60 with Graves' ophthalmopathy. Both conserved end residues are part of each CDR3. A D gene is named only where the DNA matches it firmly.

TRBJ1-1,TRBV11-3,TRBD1,CASSGTGVVIGEAFF
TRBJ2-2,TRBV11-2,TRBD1,CASSLTGSVGELFF
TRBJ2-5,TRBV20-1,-,CSARFAVTQYF
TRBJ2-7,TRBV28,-,CASIPGRVAYEQYF
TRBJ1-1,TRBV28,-,CASRSQERTEAFF
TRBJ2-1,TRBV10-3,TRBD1,CAISDGTDYNEQFF
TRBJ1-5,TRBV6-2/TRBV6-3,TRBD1,CASQRTGARNQPQHF
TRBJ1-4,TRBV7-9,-,CASTSGVDEKLFF
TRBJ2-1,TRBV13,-,CAGSFQRNEQFF
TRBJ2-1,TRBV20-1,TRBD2,CSASASGSDWDEQFF
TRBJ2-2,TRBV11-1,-,CASSLITGTGELFF
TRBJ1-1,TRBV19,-,CASSIDWTENTEAFF
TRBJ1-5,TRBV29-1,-,CSVLTGSSNQPQHF
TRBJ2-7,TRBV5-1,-,CASSPDGPPSTQYF